This TCR beta chain was retrieved from a study of cytomegalovirus exposure and HLA in healthy donors. This clone was seen only once. The target antigen is unknown. The PCR employed 60 Vbeta primers together with 13 Jbeta primers. Sequencing used immunoSEQ multiplex PCR; TCRdb keeps in-frame clones, though not all of them. The sample lists around 200,000 clones; about four fifths were seen once. The CDR3 extends over 15 amino acids. Germline trimming cut 6 bases from V and 6 bases from J; bases unmatched to any gene: 7. Germline V gives CDR1 SGHRS, CDR2 YFSETQ. Study observations and caveats: Reportedly, HLA-A and HLA-B alleles of most subjects were accurately predicted from TCR beta. Most of the TCR beta V segments (in an earlier analysis) were productive either about 90% or about 30% of the time. Researchers had no immune exposure information except CMV serostatus available. Several V segments, TRBV6-2 and TRBV6-3 among them, could not be told apart and were dropped.

The clonotype was recovered from a male donor in good health and CMV-seronegative. Sequenced material: PBMCs. The rearrangement uses TRBV5-1 and TRBJ1-6; 9 nucleotides line up with TRBD1. The CDR3 DNA reads as TGCGCCAGCACGGGACAGGGCTTCGGTAATTCACCCCTCCACTTT. Its protein is CASTGQGFGNSPLHF.